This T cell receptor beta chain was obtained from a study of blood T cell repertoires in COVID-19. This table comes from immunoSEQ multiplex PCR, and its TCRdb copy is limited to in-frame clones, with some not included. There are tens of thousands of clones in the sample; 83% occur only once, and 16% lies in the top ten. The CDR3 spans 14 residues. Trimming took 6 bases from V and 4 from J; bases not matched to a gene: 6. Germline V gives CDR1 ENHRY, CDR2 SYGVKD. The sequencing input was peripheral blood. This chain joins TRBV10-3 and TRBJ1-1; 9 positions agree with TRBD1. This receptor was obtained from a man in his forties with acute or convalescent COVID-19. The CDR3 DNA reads TGTGCCATCAGACCTGACAGGGGGGGCACTGAAGCTTTCTTT. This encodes CAIRPDRGGTEAFF.